This is a list of T cell receptor beta chains from one sample in a study of blood T cell repertoires in COVID-19. TCRdb's copy holds only in-frame clones and misses some; the assay was immunoSEQ multiplex PCR. The table shows some 170,000 clones, with 70% to 80% occurring only once. Material: PBMCs or T cells enriched from blood (not recorded which). Every receptor here comes from a woman in her 50s who had recovered from COVID-19. Each CDR3 is given with its conserved first and last residue. A D gene is named only where the DNA matches it firmly. Expanded clones get a size class; other rows say once, few or many, or leave the size out.

clone_size | j_call | v_call | d_call | cdr3_aa | cdr3_nt
NA | TRBJ1-1 | TRBV7-8 | NA | CASSLESGNAFRAEAFF | TGTGCCAGCAGCTTAGAATCGGGTAATGCCTTTCGCGCTGAAGCTTTCTTT
few | TRBJ1-3 | TRBV5-1 | NA | CASSFPTEDPGEIRNTIYF | TGCGCCAGCAGCTTTCCGACGGAAGATCCAGGGGAAATTAGAAACACCATATATTTT
NA | TRBJ1-2 | TRBV5-6 | NA | CASSGMGGHYGYTF | TGTGCCAGCAGCGGGATGGGGGGGCATTATGGCTACACCTTC
NA | TRBJ1-5 | TRBV5-6 | NA | CASSSIDRYSNQPQHF | TGTGCCAGCAGCTCCATAGACAGGTATAGCAATCAGCCCCAGCATTTT
NA | TRBJ2-3 | TRBV10-3 | NA | CAITSQEGVDTQYF | TGTGCCATCACCTCCCAAGAGGGCGTGGATACGCAGTATTTT
NA | TRBJ1-1 | TRBV6-2/TRBV6-3 | TRBD1 | CASSPWAGGNTEAFF | TGTGCCAGCAGTCCCTGGGCAGGGGGTAACACTGAAGCTTTCTTT
NA | TRBJ2-7 | TRBV7-2 | TRBD2 | CASSLGLIAGAYEQYF | TGTGCCAGCAGCTTAGGGCTAATAGCGGGAGCCTACGAGCAGTACTTC
NA | TRBJ1-6 | TRBV14 | NA | CASSQDPNSPLHF | TGTGCCAGCAGCCAAGATCCGAATTCACCCCTCCACTTT
few | TRBJ1-6 | TRBV28 | NA | CASSFQGSRSYNSPLHF | TGTGCCAGCAGTTTCCAGGGTAGTAGATCCTATAATTCACCCCTCCACTTT
NA | TRBJ2-2 | TRBV30 | NA | CAWARGRTGELFF | TGTGCCTGGGCGAGAGGTCGGACCGGGGAGCTGTTTTTT
NA | TRBJ1-2 | TRBV6-6 | TRBD1 | CASKPDRDQGYGYTF | TGTGCCAGCAAACCTGACAGGGATCAAGGATATGGCTACACCTTC
few | TRBJ2-3 | TRBV5-1 | TRBD2 | CASSGGLAGSTDTQYF | TGCGCCAGCAGCGGGGGACTAGCGGGATCCACAGATACGCAGTATTTT
NA | TRBJ2-7 | TRBV7-7 | NA | CASSFTGLGEQYF | TGTGCCAGCAGCTTTACAGGGCTGGGTGAGCAGTACTTC